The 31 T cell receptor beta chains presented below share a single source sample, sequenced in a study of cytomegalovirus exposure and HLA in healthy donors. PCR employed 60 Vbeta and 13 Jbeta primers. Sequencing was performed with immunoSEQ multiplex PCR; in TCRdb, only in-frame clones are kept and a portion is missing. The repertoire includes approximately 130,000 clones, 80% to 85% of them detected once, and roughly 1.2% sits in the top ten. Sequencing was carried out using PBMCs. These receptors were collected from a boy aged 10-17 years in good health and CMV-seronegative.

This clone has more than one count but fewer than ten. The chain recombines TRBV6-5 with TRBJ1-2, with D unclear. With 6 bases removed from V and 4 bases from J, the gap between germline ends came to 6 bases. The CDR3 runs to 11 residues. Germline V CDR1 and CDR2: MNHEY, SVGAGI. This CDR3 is CASRNSYGYTF. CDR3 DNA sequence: TGTGCCAGCAGAAACAGCTATGGCTACACCTTC.

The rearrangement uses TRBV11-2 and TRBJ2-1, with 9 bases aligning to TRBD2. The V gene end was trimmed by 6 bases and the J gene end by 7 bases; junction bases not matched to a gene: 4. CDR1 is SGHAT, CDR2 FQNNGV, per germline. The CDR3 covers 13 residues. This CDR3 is CASSSGLANEQFF. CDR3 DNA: TGTGCCAGCAGTTCTGGACTAGCGAATGAGCAGTTCTTC.

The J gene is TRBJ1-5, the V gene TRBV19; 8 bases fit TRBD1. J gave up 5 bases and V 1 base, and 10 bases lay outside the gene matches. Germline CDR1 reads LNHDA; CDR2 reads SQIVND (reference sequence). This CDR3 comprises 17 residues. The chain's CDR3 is CASSIVTTGVQYQPQHF. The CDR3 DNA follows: TGTGCCAGTAGTATAGTTACGACAGGGGTGCAATATCAGCCCCAGCATTTT.

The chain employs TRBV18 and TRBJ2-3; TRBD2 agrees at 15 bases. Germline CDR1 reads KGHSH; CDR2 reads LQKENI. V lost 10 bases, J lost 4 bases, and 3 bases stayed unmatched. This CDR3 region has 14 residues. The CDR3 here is CATGLAGGADTQYF. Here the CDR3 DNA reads TGTGCCACCGGACTAGCGGGGGGGGCAGATACGCAGTATTTT.

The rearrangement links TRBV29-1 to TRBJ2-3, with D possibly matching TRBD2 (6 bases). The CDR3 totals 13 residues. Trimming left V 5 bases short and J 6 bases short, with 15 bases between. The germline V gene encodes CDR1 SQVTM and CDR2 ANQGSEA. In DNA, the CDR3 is TGCAGCGTTCGCAGCGGGCCGGGGGATACGCAGTATTTT. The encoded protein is CSVRSGPGDTQYF.

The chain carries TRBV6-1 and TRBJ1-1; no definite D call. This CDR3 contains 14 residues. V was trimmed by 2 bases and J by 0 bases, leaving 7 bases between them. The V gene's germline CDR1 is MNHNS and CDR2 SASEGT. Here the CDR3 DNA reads TGTGCCAGCAGTGAAATGTCGGTGAACACTGAAGCTTTCTTT. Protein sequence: CASSEMSVNTEAFF.

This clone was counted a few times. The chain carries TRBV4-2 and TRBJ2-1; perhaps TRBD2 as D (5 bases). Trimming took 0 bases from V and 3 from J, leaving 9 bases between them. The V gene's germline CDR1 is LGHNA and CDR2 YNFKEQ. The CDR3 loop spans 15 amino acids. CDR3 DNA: TGTGCCAGCAGCCAAGAGAGAGACTACTACAATGAGCAGTTCTTC. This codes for CASSQERDYYNEQFF.

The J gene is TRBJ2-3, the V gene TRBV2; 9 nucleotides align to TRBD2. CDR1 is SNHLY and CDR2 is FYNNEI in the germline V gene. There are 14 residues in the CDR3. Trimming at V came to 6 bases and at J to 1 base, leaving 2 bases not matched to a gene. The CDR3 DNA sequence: TGTGCCAGCAGACTAGCGGGTGGCACAGATACGCAGTATTTT. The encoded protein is CASRLAGGTDTQYF.

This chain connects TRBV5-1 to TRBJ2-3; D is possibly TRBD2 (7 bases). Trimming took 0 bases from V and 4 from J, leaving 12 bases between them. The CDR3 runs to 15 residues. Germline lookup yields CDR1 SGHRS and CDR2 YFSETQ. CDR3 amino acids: CASSLERGAADTQYF. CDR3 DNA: TGCGCCAGCAGCTTGGAACGGGGGGCCGCAGATACGCAGTATTTT.

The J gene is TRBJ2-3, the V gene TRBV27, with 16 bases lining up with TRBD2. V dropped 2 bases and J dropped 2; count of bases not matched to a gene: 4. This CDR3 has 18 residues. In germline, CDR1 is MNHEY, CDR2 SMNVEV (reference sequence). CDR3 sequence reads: CASSLGTSGRAYTDTQYF. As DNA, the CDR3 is TGTGCCAGCAGTTTAGGGACTAGCGGGAGGGCCTACACAGATACGCAGTATTTT.

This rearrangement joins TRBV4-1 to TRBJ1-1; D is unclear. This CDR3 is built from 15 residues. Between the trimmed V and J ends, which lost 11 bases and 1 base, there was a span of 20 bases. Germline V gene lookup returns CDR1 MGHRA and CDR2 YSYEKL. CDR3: CAVSSSRETNTEAFF. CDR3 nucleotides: TGCGCCGTATCAAGCAGTAGGGAGACGAACACTGAAGCTTTCTTT.

The CDR3, as DNA: TGTGCCAGCAGTTACTCGACGGGGTACGAGCAGTACTTC. As protein: CASSYSTGYEQYF. The V gene is TRBV6-5, the J gene TRBJ2-7; D might be TRBD2 (5 bases). From germline, CDR1 is MNHEY and CDR2 SVGAGI. The V end was cut by 0 bases, the J end by 4 bases, with 7 bases between. The CDR3 has 13 amino acids.

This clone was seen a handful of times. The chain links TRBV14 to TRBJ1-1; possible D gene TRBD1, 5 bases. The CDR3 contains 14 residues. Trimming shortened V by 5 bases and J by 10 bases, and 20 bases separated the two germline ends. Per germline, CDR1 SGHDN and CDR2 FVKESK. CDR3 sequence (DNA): TGTGCCAGCAGCTTTACTGGACACCGGGTTGCAGCTTTCTTT. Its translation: CASSFTGHRVAAFF. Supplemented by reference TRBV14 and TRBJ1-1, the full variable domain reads EAGVTQFPSHSVIEKGQTVTLRCDPISGHDNLYWYRRVMGKEIKFLLHFVKESKQDESGMPNNRFLAERTGGTYSTLKVQPAELEDSGVYFCASSFTGHRVAAFFGQGTRLTVV.

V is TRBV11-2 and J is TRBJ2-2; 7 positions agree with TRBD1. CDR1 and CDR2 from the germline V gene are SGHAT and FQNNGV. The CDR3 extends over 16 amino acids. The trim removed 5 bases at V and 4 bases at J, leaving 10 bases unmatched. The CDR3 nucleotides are TGTGCCAGCAGCCCAGGCCAGGGGGTGATCACCGGGGAGCTGTTTTTT. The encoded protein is CASSPGQGVITGELFF.

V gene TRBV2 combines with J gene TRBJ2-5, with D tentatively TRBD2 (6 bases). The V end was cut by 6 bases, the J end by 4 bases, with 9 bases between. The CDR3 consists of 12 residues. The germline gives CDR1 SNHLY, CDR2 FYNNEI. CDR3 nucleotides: TGTGCCAGCAGCCCGGGAGTAGAGACCCAGTACTTC. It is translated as CASSPGVETQYF.

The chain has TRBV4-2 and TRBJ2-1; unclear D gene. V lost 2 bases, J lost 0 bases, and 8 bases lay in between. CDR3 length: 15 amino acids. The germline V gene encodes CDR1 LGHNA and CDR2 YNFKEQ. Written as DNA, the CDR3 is TGTGCCAGCAGCCAAATTGCGAGCTCCTACAATGAGCAGTTCTTC. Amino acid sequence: CASSQIASSYNEQFF.

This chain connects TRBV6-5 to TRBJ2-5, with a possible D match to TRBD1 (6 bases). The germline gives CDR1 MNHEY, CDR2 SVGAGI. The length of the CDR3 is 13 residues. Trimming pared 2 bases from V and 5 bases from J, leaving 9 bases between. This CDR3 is CASSYGGRETQYF. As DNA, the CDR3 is TGTGCCAGCAGTTACGGGGGCCGGGAGACCCAGTACTTC.

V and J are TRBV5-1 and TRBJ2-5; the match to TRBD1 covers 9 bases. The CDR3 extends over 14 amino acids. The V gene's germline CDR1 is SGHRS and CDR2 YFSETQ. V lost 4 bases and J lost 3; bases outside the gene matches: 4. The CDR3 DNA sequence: TGCGCCAGCAGCGCCTGGGACAGGGAAGAGACCCAGTACTTC. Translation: CASSAWDREETQYF.

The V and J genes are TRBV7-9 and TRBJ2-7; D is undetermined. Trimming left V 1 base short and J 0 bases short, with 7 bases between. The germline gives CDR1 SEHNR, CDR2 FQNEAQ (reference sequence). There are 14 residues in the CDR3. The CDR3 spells CASSLDGSSYEQYF. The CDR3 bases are TGTGCCAGCAGCTTAGATGGCTCCTCCTACGAGCAGTACTTC.

CDR3 residues: CASSYLLGEAEAFF. The CDR3 DNA sequence: TGTGCCAGCAGTTATCTCCTTGGCGAGGCTGAAGCTTTCTTT. The chain combines TRBV6-5 with TRBJ1-1; D unresolved. This CDR3 comprises 14 residues. Germline CDR1 reads MNHEY; CDR2 reads SVGAGI. Trimming shortened V by 3 bases and J by 6 bases, and 14 bases separated the two germline ends.

CDR3 DNA: TGTGCCTGCCCTCAGGGGGGCGCGGATGGCTACACCTTC. Residues: CACPQGGADGYTF. The V and J genes are TRBV30 and TRBJ1-2; 7 bases map to TRBD1. V shed 6 bases, J shed 6 bases, and the junction held 10 bases outside the gene matches. CDR3 length: 13 amino acids. The germline V gene encodes CDR1 GTSNPN and CDR2 SVGIG (reference sequence). Full variable domain (outside the CDR3, taken from reference TRBV30 and TRBJ1-2): SQTIHQWPATLVQPVGSPLSLECTVEGTSNPNLYWYRQAAGRGLQLLFYSVGIGQISSEVPQNLSASRPQDRQFILSSKKLLLSDSGFYLCACPQGGADGYTFGSGTRLTVV.

In DNA form, the CDR3 reads TGTGCCAGCAGCCCTCGGGGGACGACCAACACCGGGGAGCTGTTTTTT. Its translation is CASSPRGTTNTGELFF. V usage is TRBV11-3 and J usage is TRBJ2-2; maybe TRBD2 (6 bases). The CDR3 length is 16 residues. Germline V gene lookup returns CDR1 SGHNT and CDR2 YENEEA. The V end lost 5 bases, the J end lost 2 bases, and 15 bases lay between the germline ends. The complete variable domain, with remaining parts taken from reference TRBV11-3 and TRBJ2-2, reads EAGVVQSPRYKIIEKKQPVAFWCNPISGHNTLYWYLQNLGQGPELLIRYENEEAVDDSQLPKDRFSAERLKGVDSTLKIQPAELGDSAVYLCASSPRGTTNTGELFFGEGSRLTVL.

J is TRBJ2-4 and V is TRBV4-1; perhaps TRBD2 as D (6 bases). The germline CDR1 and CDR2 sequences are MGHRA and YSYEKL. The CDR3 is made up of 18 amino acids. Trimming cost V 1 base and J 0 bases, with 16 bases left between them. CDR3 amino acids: CASSQAGTRNQAKNIQYF. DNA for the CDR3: TGCGCCAGCAGCCAAGCAGGGACTCGAAACCAAGCCAAAAACATTCAGTACTTC.

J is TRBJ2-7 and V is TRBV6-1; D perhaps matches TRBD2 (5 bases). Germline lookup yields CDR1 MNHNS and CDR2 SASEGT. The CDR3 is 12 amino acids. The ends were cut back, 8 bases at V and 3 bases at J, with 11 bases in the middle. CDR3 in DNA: TGTGCCAGCCGTCCCGGGGACTACGAGCAGTACTTC. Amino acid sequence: CASRPGDYEQYF.

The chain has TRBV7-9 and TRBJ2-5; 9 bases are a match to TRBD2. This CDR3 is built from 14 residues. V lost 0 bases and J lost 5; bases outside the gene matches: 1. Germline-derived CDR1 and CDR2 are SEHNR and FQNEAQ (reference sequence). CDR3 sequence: CASSLAREGETQYF. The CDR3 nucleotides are TGTGCCAGCAGCTTAGCGCGGGAGGGGGAGACCCAGTACTTC.

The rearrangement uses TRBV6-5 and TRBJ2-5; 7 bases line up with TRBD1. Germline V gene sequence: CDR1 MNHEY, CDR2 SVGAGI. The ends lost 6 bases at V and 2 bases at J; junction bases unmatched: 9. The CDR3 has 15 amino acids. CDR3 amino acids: CASRMDRTRQETQYF. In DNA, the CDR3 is TGTGCCAGCAGGATGGACAGGACAAGGCAAGAGACCCAGTACTTC.

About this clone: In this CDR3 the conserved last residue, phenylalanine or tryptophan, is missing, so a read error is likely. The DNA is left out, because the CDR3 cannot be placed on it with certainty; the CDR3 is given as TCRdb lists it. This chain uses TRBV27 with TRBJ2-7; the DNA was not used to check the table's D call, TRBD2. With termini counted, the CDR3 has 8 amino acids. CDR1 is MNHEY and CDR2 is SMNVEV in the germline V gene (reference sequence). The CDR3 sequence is CASTPSSL.

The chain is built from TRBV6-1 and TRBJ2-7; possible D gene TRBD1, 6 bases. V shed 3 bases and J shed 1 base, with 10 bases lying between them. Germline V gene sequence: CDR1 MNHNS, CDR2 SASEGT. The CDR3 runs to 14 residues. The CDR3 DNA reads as TGTGCCAGCAGTGAGGACAGAAAGTCCTACGAGCAGTACTTC. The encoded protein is CASSEDRKSYEQYF.

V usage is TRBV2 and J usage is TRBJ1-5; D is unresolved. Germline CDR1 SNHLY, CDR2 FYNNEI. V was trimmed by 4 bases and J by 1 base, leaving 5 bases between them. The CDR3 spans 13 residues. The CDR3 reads CASSGESNQPQHF. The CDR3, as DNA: TGTGCCAGCAGTGGCGAGAGCAATCAGCCCCAGCATTTT.

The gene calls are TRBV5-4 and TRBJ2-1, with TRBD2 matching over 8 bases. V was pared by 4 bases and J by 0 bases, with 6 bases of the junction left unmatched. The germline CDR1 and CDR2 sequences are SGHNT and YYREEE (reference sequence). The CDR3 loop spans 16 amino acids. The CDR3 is CASSPELAVSYNEQFF. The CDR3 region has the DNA TGTGCCAGCAGCCCCGAACTAGCGGTCTCCTACAATGAGCAGTTCTTC. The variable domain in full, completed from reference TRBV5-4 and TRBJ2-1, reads ETGVTQSPTHLIKTRGQQVTLRCSSQSGHNTVSWYQQALGQGPQFIFQYYREEENGRGNFPPRFSGLQFPNYSSELNVNALELDDSALYLCASSPELAVSYNEQFFGPGTRLTVL.

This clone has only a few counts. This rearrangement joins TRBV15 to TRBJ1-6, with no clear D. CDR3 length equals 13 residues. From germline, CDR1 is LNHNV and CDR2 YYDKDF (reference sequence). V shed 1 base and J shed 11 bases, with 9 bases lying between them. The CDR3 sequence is CATSRVNGTPLHF. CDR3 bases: TGTGCCACCAGCAGAGTGAACGGGACACCCCTCCACTTT.